This T cell receptor (beta chain) came from a study of T cells in Graves' hyperthyroidism and ophthalmopathy. Study-wide points: Most thyroid clonotypes with frequency above 0.001 were detected in blood.

As for this clonotype: What it binds is not known.

CDR3 size: 15 residues. Germline V gene lookup returns CDR1 DFQATT and CDR2 SNEGSKA (reference sequence). J lost 6 bases, V lost 5 bases, and 15 bases had no gene match. Amplification of TCR beta CDR3 regions used RNA as the template. The TCR CDR3 was amplified in a first-round RT-PCR using the HTBI primer set. MiXCR, applied by TCRdb to the multiplex PCR reads, yields one record per CDR3 protein. The table shows around 600,000 distinct CDR3 sequences, with about 15% occurring only once. Inclusion characteristics of ophthalmopathy patients comprised a Clinical Activity Score of at least 3, a NOSPECS grade of at least 4, and duration under 3 months. Uncontrolled infection, other autoimmune disease, pregnancy or lactation barred patients from enrollment. Orbital computed tomography and thyroid ultrasound, together with serum TRAb and thyroxine and clinical symptoms, were used for diagnoses.

The V gene is TRBV20-1, the J gene TRBJ2-7; TRBD1 matches 8 bases. Specimen: blood. The source is a woman in her forties or fifties with Graves' ophthalmopathy. CDR3 in DNA: TGCAGTGCTTTCATAGGACAGGGTACGGTTTCCGAGCAGTACTTC. Protein sequence: CSAFIGQGTVSEQYF.